The clone carrying this T cell receptor (beta chain) was seen just once. Antigen specificity is unknown. TCRdb's copy holds only in-frame clones and misses some; the assay was immunoSEQ multiplex PCR. The sample carries some 69,000 clones, 70% to 80% recorded once. Antigen-specific CD4+ T cell clonotypes were called by their expansion after viral peptide-pool culture in ViraFEST. Investigators separated out CD4+ T cells once around 9 days of culture had passed. According to the study, vaccine recipients showed no prior SARS-CoV-2 infection and negative nucleocapsid antibodies. The data originate from a study of vaccination effects on CD4 cells after COVID-19. Trimming cost V 6 bases and J 2 bases; bases outside gene matches: 3. In germline, CDR1 is MNHEY, CDR2 SMNVEV (reference sequence). The CDR3 extends over 13 amino acids.

The receptor was derived from a human donor who received a COVID-19 vaccine. Sample: CD4+ T cells from PBMCs cultured with HCoV-NL63 spike peptides, taken before COVID-19 vaccination. The rearrangement joins TRBV27 to TRBJ2-5, with 7 bases lining up with TRBD1. CDR3 residues: CASSHRGQETQYF. The DNA for the CDR3 is TGTGCCAGCAGCCACAGGGGACAAGAGACCCAGTACTTC.